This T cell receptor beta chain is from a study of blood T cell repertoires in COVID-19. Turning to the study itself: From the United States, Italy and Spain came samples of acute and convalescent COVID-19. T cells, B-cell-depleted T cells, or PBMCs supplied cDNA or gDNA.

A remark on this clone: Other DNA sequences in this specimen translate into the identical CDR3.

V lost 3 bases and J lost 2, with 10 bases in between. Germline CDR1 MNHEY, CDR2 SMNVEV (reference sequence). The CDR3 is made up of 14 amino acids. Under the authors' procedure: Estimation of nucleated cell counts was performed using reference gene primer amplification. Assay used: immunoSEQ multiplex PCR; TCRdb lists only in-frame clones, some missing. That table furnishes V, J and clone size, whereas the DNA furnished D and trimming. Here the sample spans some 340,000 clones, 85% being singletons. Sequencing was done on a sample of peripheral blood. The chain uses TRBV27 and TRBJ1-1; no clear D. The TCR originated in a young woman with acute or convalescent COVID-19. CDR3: CASSFWGDNTEAFF. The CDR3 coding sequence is TGTGCCAGCAGTTTTTGGGGAGATAACACTGAAGCTTTCTTT.